This T cell receptor beta chain was obtained from a study of blood T cell repertoires in COVID-19. Study-level information: Whether acute or convalescent, the COVID-19 samples came from the United States, Italy and Spain. Sample material is recorded as cDNA or gDNA derived from T cells, B-cell-depleted T cells, or PBMCs.

V shed 0 bases, J shed 1 base, and the junction held 8 bases outside the gene matches. The CDR3 runs to 18 residues. Germline V gives CDR1 SGHRS, CDR2 YFSETQ. A few counts support this clone. The authors' processing: Scientists estimated how many nucleated cells there were by amplifying reference gene primers. The repertoire was sequenced with immunoSEQ multiplex PCR; TCRdb's copy has only in-frame clones and lacks some. For V, J and clone size, that table is used; D and trimming come from the DNA. In the table there are about 190,000 clones, 60% to 85% of which are singletons. Sample: peripheral blood. The chain uses TRBV5-1 and TRBJ2-7; TRBD1 aligns across 12 bases. The clonotype was recovered from a man aged 55 to 70 with active or convalescent COVID-19. CDR3 DNA sequence: TGCGCCAGCAGCTTGGCCGGGACAGGGGGCGTGGGGTCCTACGAGCAGTACTTC. Translation: CASSLAGTGGVGSYEQYF.